What follows are 17 T cell receptor beta chains derived from one specimen sequenced in a study of spatial heterogeneity in lung cancer. Their target antigens are unknown. General study findings and limits: Intratumoral expanded alpha and beta TCR counts were found to track tumor mutation counts.

TCRdb ran MiXCR on the 5' RACE reads and lists one entry per CDR3 protein. The data hold around 13,000 distinct CDR3 sequences, with under 6% observed a single time. As to time point: sample taken at primary tumor resection. The source was lung tumor tissue, collected at surgery. These receptors came from a male donor with early-stage non-small cell lung cancer.

In its sample, this clonotype was seen many times. This beta chain is a stray read from a library made for alpha chains; its abundance is not meaningful. The rearrangement joins TRBV4-2 to TRBJ2-5; maybe TRBD2 (5 bases). This CDR3 is 12 amino acids long. Germline-derived CDR1 and CDR2 are LGHNA and YNFKEQ. V dropped 8 bases and J dropped 5 bases, with 12 bases sitting between them. CDR3: CASSGPGETQYF. CDR3 sequence (DNA): TGTGCCAGCTCAGGCCCGGGGGAGACCCAGTACTTC.

Many counts were recorded for this clonotype. Found in a library prepared for alpha chains, this beta chain is an off-target read, and its abundance has little meaning. The chain is built from TRBV12-3 or TRBV12-4 and TRBJ2-1; 8 nucleotides line up with TRBD1. Trimming at V came to 8 bases and at J to 4 bases, leaving 10 bases not matched to a gene. This CDR3 is 15 amino acids long. CDR3 protein: CASSPAGTGYNEQFF. The CDR3, as DNA: TGTGCCAGCTCCCCAGCCGGGACAGGTTACAATGAGCAGTTCTTC.

This clonotype was detected many times. Found in a library prepared for alpha chains, this beta chain is an off-target read, and its abundance has little meaning. The V gene is TRBV6-1, the J gene TRBJ2-1; D unclear. Trimming stripped 4 bases from V and 4 bases from J, with 14 bases between. CDR1 is MNHNS, CDR2 SASEGT, per germline. This CDR3 comprises 15 residues. This chain's CDR3 is CASSATYFPYNEQFF. CDR3 bases: TGTGCCAGCAGTGCAACTTACTTTCCTTACAATGAGCAGTTCTTC.

Remarks on this clonotype: Within a library made for alpha chains, this beta chain is off target, and its count is uninformative. The chain uses TRBV6-1 and TRBJ1-5, with D uncertain. Germline V gene data show CDR1 as MNHNS and CDR2 as SASEGT. The V and J ends lost 5 bases and 6 bases respectively, with 11 bases between them. CDR3 size: 13 residues. The CDR3 DNA reads as TGTGCCAGCAGTCAAGGACGGGCTCAGCCCCAGCATTTT. Translation: CASSQGRAQPQHF.

This clonotype occurred many times. Since it is a stray read in a library aimed at alpha chains, this beta chain has a size that is not meaningful. This chain connects TRBV7-6 to TRBJ2-5; TRBD2 matches 14 bases. The ends lost 1 base at V and 5 bases at J; junction bases unmatched: 3. The germline CDR1 and CDR2 sequences are SGHVS and FNYEAQ. CDR3 length: 16 amino acids. The CDR3 spells CASSLGLAGGQETQYF. The CDR3, as DNA: TGTGCCAGCAGCTTAGGACTAGCGGGGGGGCAGGAGACCCAGTACTTC.

In the case of this clonotype: This beta chain is an unintended read in a library built for alpha chains; its size means little. The chain joins TRBV2 to TRBJ2-5, with D uncertain. V was cut by 6 bases and J by 4 bases, with 6 bases left in between. Germline-derived CDR1 and CDR2 are SNHLY and FYNNEI. The CDR3 has 11 residues. The CDR3 reads CASSFSETQYF. The CDR3 DNA sequence: TGTGCCAGCAGCTTCTCAGAGACCCAGTACTTC.

This clonotype was detected only a few times. A library made for alpha chains picked up this beta chain off target, so its size means little. This chain connects TRBV6-2 or TRBV6-3 to TRBJ1-5; D perhaps matches TRBD1 (5 bases). The CDR3 runs to 13 residues. The germline V gene encodes CDR1 MNHEY and CDR2 SVGEGT. V lost 8 bases, J lost 5 bases, and 13 bases lay in between. The CDR3 DNA follows: TGTGCCAGCGTCAACGGGGGGGATCAGCCCCAGCATTTT. Translated: CASVNGGDQPQHF.

In its sample, this clonotype was seen many times. In a library made to pick up alpha chains, this beta chain is a stray read with a size that means little. This chain connects TRBV18 to TRBJ2-2; D not certain. The CDR3 sequence is 15 residues long. Germline V gene sequence: CDR1 KGHSH, CDR2 LQKENI. Trimming pared 4 bases from V and 4 bases from J, leaving 13 bases between. The CDR3 DNA reads as TGTGCCAGCTCACGTGCCGCAGGACCCACCGGGGAGCTGTTTTTT. It yields the protein CASSRAAGPTGELFF.

This clonotype was detected many times. This beta chain slipped into a library made for alpha chains as a stray read, so its size is not meaningful. V is TRBV2 and J is TRBJ2-3; D not certain. V was pared by 5 bases and J by 4 bases, with 10 bases between. The V gene's germline CDR1 is SNHLY and CDR2 FYNNEI. The CDR3 runs to 13 residues. The CDR3 nucleotides read TGTGCCAGCAGTTCCGGGCTTTCAGATACGCAGTATTTT. The encoded protein is CASSSGLSDTQYF.

This clonotype was observed at least ten times. This beta chain appears as a stray read in a library generated for alpha chains; its size is not informative. The chain employs TRBV11-2 and TRBJ1-4; the D is unclear. The CDR3 covers 16 residues. CDR1 SGHAT and CDR2 FQNNGV come from the germline V gene. V was trimmed by 2 bases and J by 0 bases, leaving 10 bases between them. The CDR3 loop reads CASSLTLASTNEKLFF. CDR3 DNA: TGTGCCAGCAGCTTAACCCTAGCTTCAACTAATGAAAAACTGTTTTTT.

Turning to this clonotype: A library prepared for alpha chains yielded this beta chain as an off-target read; its size is of little meaning. The chain uses TRBV11-2 and TRBJ2-2, with 12 positions matching TRBD1. The CDR3 is made up of 15 amino acids. The trim removed 5 bases at V and 6 bases at J, leaving 4 bases unmatched. Looked up from germline, CDR1 is SGHAT and CDR2 is FQNNGV. This chain's CDR3 is CASSPGQGAAGELFF. In nucleotides, the CDR3 is TGTGCCAGCAGCCCGGGACAGGGGGCGGCCGGGGAGCTGTTTTTT.

This clonotype has a count of ten or more. For a library built for alpha chains, this beta chain is a stray read; little rests on its size. V and J are TRBV7-2 and TRBJ1-2; the D gene is possibly TRBD1 (6 bases). The CDR3 loop spans 12 amino acids. Germline CDR1 and CDR2: SGHTA and FQGNSA. Trimming took 5 bases from V and 8 from J, leaving 12 bases between them. CDR3 coding DNA: TGTGCCAGCAGCCTTACAGGGTTGGGCTACACCTTC. The encoded protein is CASSLTGLGYTF.

This clonotype was detected ten times or more. This beta chain represents an off-target read in a library built for alpha chains; its size is of limited meaning. CDR3 in DNA: TGTGCCAGCAGTGGGAGCTCTGGAAACACCATATATTTT. Translating gives CASSGSSGNTIYF. The genes are TRBV28 and TRBJ1-3; D unresolved. Germline assignment: CDR1 MDHEN and CDR2 SYDVKM. V lost 5 bases to trimming and J lost 0 bases, with 5 bases between them. The CDR3 is made up of 13 amino acids.

This clonotype was counted ten times or more. This beta chain is off target for a library built for alpha chains, so its abundance means little. The chain couples TRBV7-6 to TRBJ2-3; 10 nucleotides align to TRBD2. In germline, CDR1 is SGHVS, CDR2 FNYEAQ. The V segment lost 5 bases and the J segment 6 bases; nucleotides outside the gene matches: 14. This CDR3 region has 17 residues. CDR3: CASSDPGKRGGLDTQYF. The CDR3 nucleotides read TGTGCCAGCAGCGATCCGGGGAAGCGGGGGGGCCTCGATACGCAGTATTTT.

At least ten counts were recorded for this clonotype. This beta chain turned up in a library designed for alpha chains; as an off-target read, its abundance says little. In nucleotides, the CDR3 is TGTGCCAGCAGCCTAGACTCAAGGGGGACCGGGGAGCTGTTTTTT. Translation: CASSLDSRGTGELFF. This chain joins TRBV7-2 and TRBJ2-2; D possibly corresponds to TRBD1 (6 bases). This CDR3 spans 15 amino acids. Trimming cost V 5 bases and J 5 bases, with 15 bases left between them. Germline CDR1 is SGHTA and CDR2 is FQGNSA.

This clonotype was detected many times. With the library built for alpha chains, this beta chain is off target and its frequency is not meaningful. Here the CDR3 DNA reads TGTGCCAGCAGCTTCAGTAGGGACACTGAAGCTTTCTTT. Translated: CASSFSRDTEAFF. The chain recombines TRBV7-8 with TRBJ1-1; D not resolved. The CDR3 spans 13 residues. V was clipped by 3 bases and J by 3 bases, with 8 bases between them. Germline V gives CDR1 SGHVS, CDR2 FQNEAQ.

This clonotype has at least ten counts. This beta chain is a stray sequence in a library constructed for alpha chains; its clone size is not meaningful. The rearrangement uses TRBV29-1 and TRBJ2-1, with D possibly being TRBD1 or TRBD2 (5 bases each). The CDR3 contains 14 residues. Germline CDR1 and CDR2: SQVTM and ANQGSEA. The V and J ends lost 7 bases and 2 bases respectively, with 15 bases between them. The CDR3 reads CSGGTMTTYNEQFF. Written as DNA, the CDR3 is TGCAGCGGGGGGACCATGACCACCTACAATGAGCAGTTCTTC.